The entry below describes one TCR beta chain. V was clipped by 0 bases and J by 7 bases, with 9 bases between them. Germline CDR1 reads GTSNPN; CDR2 reads SVGIG (reference sequence). The CDR3 is made up of 12 amino acids. Per the authors' pipeline: Reference gene primer amplification gave estimated nucleated cell counts. The repertoire was sequenced with immunoSEQ multiplex PCR; TCRdb's copy has only in-frame clones and lacks some. V and J calls and clone size are given by that table; D and trimming were obtained from the DNA. The table includes fewer than 200,000 clones, under 80% detected once. The data were obtained in a study of blood T cell repertoires in COVID-19. At the level of the study: Sites across the United States, Italy and Spain contributed samples from acute and convalescent COVID-19. PBMCs, B-cell-depleted T cells, or T cells were the source of the cDNA or gDNA that made up the material.

Sequencing was carried out using peripheral blood. The rearrangement links TRBV30 to TRBJ1-2; D gene unclear. This sequence was found in an elderly woman with acute or convalescent COVID-19. The CDR3 region has the DNA TGTGCCTGGAGTGTATATGCGGGTGGCTACACCTTC. Encoded protein: CAWSVYAGGYTF.